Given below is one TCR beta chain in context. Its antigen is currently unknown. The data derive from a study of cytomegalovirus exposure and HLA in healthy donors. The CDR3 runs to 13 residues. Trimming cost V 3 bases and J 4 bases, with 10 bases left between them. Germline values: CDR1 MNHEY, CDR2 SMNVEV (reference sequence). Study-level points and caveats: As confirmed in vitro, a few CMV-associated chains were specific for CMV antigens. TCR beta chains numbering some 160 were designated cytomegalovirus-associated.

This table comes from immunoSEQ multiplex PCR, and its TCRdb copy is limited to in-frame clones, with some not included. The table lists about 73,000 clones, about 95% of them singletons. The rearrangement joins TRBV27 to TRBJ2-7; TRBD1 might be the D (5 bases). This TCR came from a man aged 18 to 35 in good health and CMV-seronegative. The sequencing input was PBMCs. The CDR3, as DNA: TGTGCCAGCAGTTTGCAGGGTCCATACGAGCAGTACTTC. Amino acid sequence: CASSLQGPYEQYF.